Listed here are 32 T cell receptor beta chains from one sample, sequenced in a study of shared clonotypes between healthy human individuals. The table came from immunoSEQ multiplex PCR; TCRdb's copy has only in-frame clones and leaves some out. The repertoire has some 2,500,000 clones, under 95% of them found once; the top ten carry 0.37%. Material: naive CD4+ T cells from PBMCs. Regarding subset: CD45RA+ positively selected. The receptors come from a man in his late teens or twenties in good health. Some clones in this sample may be carry-over from other donors' samples.

The V and J genes are TRBV11-2 and TRBJ2-5; D might be TRBD1 (6 bases). Matching the DNA end better, TRBJ2-7 makes the J call doubtful. This CDR3 region has 15 residues. In germline, CDR1 is SGHAT, CDR2 FQNNGV. CDR3 sequence: CASSLEQGRPYEQYF. CDR3 nucleotide sequence: TGTGCCAGCAGCTTAGAACAGGGAAGGCCCTACGAGCAGTACTTC.

V usage is TRBV5-1 and J usage is TRBJ2-5; possible D gene TRBD1, 5 bases. The germline V gene has CDR1 SGHRS and CDR2 YFSETQ. Trimming stripped 1 base from V and 5 bases from J, with 15 bases between. The CDR3 sequence is 15 residues long. CDR3 in DNA: TGCGCCAGCAGCTTGCTCTTCCAGGGTCAGGAGACCCAGTACTTC. Its translation: CASSLLFQGQETQYF.

This chain links TRBV5-6 with TRBJ2-2, with TRBD2 identical over 7 bases. From germline, CDR1 is SGHDT and CDR2 YYEEEE. V lost 4 bases and J lost 7; bases outside the gene matches: 1. The CDR3 contains 12 residues. The CDR3: CASSRGDGELFF. The CDR3 DNA reads TGTGCCAGCAGCCGGGGGGACGGGGAGCTGTTTTTT.

The chain has TRBV11-2 and TRBJ2-3, with 7 nucleotides matching TRBD2. In germline, CDR1 is SGHAT, CDR2 FQNNGV. Trimming removed 5 bases from V and 3 bases from J; junction bases left unmatched: 8. The CDR3 spans 15 residues. The CDR3 sequence is CASSATGTKTDTQYF. In DNA form, the CDR3 reads TGTGCCAGCAGCGCAACCGGGACTAAGACAGATACGCAGTATTTT.

The chain employs TRBV2 and TRBJ2-1; 10 bases line up with TRBD2. CDR1 is SNHLY and CDR2 is FYNNEI in the germline V gene. V lost 2 bases to trimming and J lost 4 bases; unmatched junction nucleotides: 5. This CDR3 has 16 residues. The CDR3 loop is CASSELAGAWYNEQFF. CDR3 coding DNA: TGTGCCAGCAGTGAACTAGCGGGAGCATGGTACAATGAGCAGTTCTTC.

This clone was detected a few times. The chain links TRBV5-1 to TRBJ1-4; D is ambiguous. Trimming removed 3 bases from V and 8 bases from J, with 14 bases in between. The CDR3 loop spans 14 amino acids. Germline CDR1 and CDR2: SGHRS and YFSETQ. This CDR3 reads CASSSHSSGEKLFF. Written as DNA, the CDR3 is TGCGCCAGCAGCTCACACTCGTCGGGGGAAAAACTGTTTTTT.

With respect to this clone: An end of the junction does not agree with germline; a read error may underlie this. The chain uses TRBV28 and TRBJ2-3; maybe TRBD1 (6 bases). The CDR3 runs to 15 residues. Looked up from germline, CDR1 is MDHEN and CDR2 is SYDVKM. CDR3 amino acids: CTQPRGVGDTDTQYF. In nucleotides, the CDR3 is TGCACCCAGCCCAGGGGAGTGGGCGACACAGATACGCAGTATTTT. The full variable domain, with the rest looked up from reference TRBV28 and TRBJ2-3, is DVKVTQSSRYLVKRTGEKVFLECVQDMDHENMFWYRQDPGLGLRLIYFSYDVKMKEKGDIPEGYSVSREKKERFSLILESASTNQTSMYLCTQPRGVGDTDTQYFGPGTRLTVL.

The V gene is TRBV27, the J gene TRBJ1-1; D call uncertain. This CDR3 region has 15 residues. The V and J ends lost 3 bases and 2 bases respectively, with 13 bases between them. Germline CDR1 and CDR2: MNHEY and SMNVEV (reference sequence). The CDR3 is CASSLAPGINTEAFF. The CDR3 region has the DNA TGTGCCAGCAGTTTGGCGCCTGGAATCAACACTGAAGCTTTCTTT.

A note on this clone: Other DNA sequences of this sample code for an identical CDR3. The chain joins TRBV20-1 to TRBJ2-1, with D possibly TRBD1 on 6 matching bases. Trimming shortened V by 5 bases and J by 5 bases, and 7 bases separated the two germline ends. This CDR3 has 11 amino acids. CDR1 is DFQATT and CDR2 is SNEGSKA in the germline V gene (reference sequence). The CDR3 bases are TGCAGTGCTGGGGGCCACAATGAGCAGTTCTTC. It encodes CSAGGHNEQFF.

This chain links TRBV30 with TRBJ2-3; the D gene is possibly TRBD1 (5 bases). Germline-derived CDR1 and CDR2 are GTSNPN and SVGIG (reference sequence). The CDR3 length is 12 residues. The V gene lost 5 bases and the J gene lost 1 base, with 7 bases spanning the gap. CDR3 sequence (DNA): TGTGCCTGGGAACAGGGCACAGATACGCAGTATTTT. Translating gives CAWEQGTDTQYF.

The chain carries TRBV5-1 and TRBJ2-3; 10 nucleotides agree with TRBD2. J lost 7 bases, V lost 4 bases, and 12 bases had no gene match. The CDR3 loop spans 16 amino acids. CDR1 SGHRS and CDR2 YFSETQ come from the germline V gene. The CDR3 sequence is CASSELPAGGPNTQYF. Written as DNA, the CDR3 is TGCGCCAGCAGCGAGCTACCAGCGGGAGGGCCAAATACGCAGTATTTT.

This clone was recorded once. The rearrangement joins TRBV19 to TRBJ2-7, with TRBD2 as a possible D gene (6 bases). The germline gives CDR1 LNHDA, CDR2 SQIVND (reference sequence). The germline V and J ends were trimmed by 6 bases and 0 bases, with 15 bases remaining between them. The CDR3 loop spans 15 amino acids. CDR3 sequence (DNA): TGTGCCAGTAGCTTGACTAGTAGTGGCTCCTACGAGCAGTACTTC. Translating gives CASSLTSSGSYEQYF.

CDR3 in DNA: TGTGCCAGCAGCCTCCCGGGGGGGGACATTCAGTACTTC. Translation gives CASSLPGGDIQYF. The chain has TRBV14 and TRBJ2-4; 8 bases are shared with TRBD2. The CDR3 length is 13 residues. With 4 bases clipped from V and 8 bases from J, the junction kept 4 bases outside the gene matches. Germline V gene sequence: CDR1 SGHDN, CDR2 FVKESK.

The CDR3 here is CASSVNPAKNIQYF. CDR3 in DNA: TGTGCCAGCAGCGTAAACCCGGCCAAAAACATTCAGTACTTC. The rearrangement links TRBV9 to TRBJ2-4, with unresolved D. CDR1 SGDLS and CDR2 YYNGEE come from the germline V gene. This CDR3 contains 14 residues. V was clipped by 1 base and J by 1 base, with 6 bases between them.

J is TRBJ2-3 and V is TRBV5-1, with 8 bases identical to TRBD2. Trimming removed 4 bases from V and 7 bases from J; junction bases left unmatched: 11. This CDR3 has 15 residues. The V gene's germline CDR1 is SGHRS and CDR2 YFSETQ. The CDR3, as DNA: TGCGCCAGCAGCCGACTAGCGATGGGGGTCAATACGCAGTATTTT. It yields the protein CASSRLAMGVNTQYF.

This clone has only one observation. The V and J genes are TRBV14 and TRBJ2-7; possibly TRBD2 for D (7 bases). Deletions cut 2 bases from V and 6 bases from J, with 20 bases between. Germline-derived CDR1 and CDR2 are SGHDN and FVKESK. The CDR3 is 16 amino acids. The CDR3 loop reads CASSQPGAGVRLEQYF. The DNA for the CDR3 is TGTGCCAGCAGCCAACCGGGGGCGGGAGTGAGGCTCGAGCAGTACTTC.

V gene TRBV5-1 combines with J gene TRBJ2-7, with D perhaps being TRBD1 or TRBD2 (5 bases each). Germline values: CDR1 SGHRS, CDR2 YFSETQ. The V and J ends lost 0 bases and 6 bases respectively, with 22 bases between them. The CDR3 is 17 amino acids. The CDR3 coding sequence is TGCGCCAGCAGCTTGGGGGACCGGACGTTTAACCCCTCCGAGCAGTACTTC. This encodes CASSLGDRTFNPSEQYF.

This sequence joins TRBV28 and TRBJ1-5; D gene unclear. Per the germline V gene, CDR1 is MDHEN and CDR2 is SYDVKM. The CDR3 is made up of 15 amino acids. Trimming left V 3 bases short and J 2 bases short, with 11 bases between. This CDR3 reads CASSLEGRRNQPQHF. The CDR3 nucleotides read TGTGCCAGCAGTTTGGAGGGTAGGCGCAATCAGCCCCAGCATTTT.

V is TRBV6-1 and J is TRBJ2-1, with 9 nucleotides matching TRBD1. The CDR3 consists of 13 residues. With 8 bases clipped from V and 5 bases from J, the junction kept 4 bases outside the gene matches. Germline CDR1 MNHNS, CDR2 SASEGT. The CDR3 loop reads CASRRTGDNEQFF. The CDR3 nucleotides are TGTGCCAGCCGCAGGACAGGGGACAATGAGCAGTTCTTC.

The rearrangement joins TRBV6-1 to TRBJ2-4; D call uncertain. CDR1 is MNHNS, CDR2 SASEGT, per germline. The length of the CDR3 is 14 residues. The germline V and J ends were trimmed by 2 bases and 6 bases, with 11 bases remaining between them. The CDR3 bases are TGTGCCAGCAGTGAACACCAGCAGAGAAACATTCAGTACTTC. Translated, it gives CASSEHQQRNIQYF.

As for this clone: Other DNA variants within this sample encode the same CDR3. This chain links TRBV9 with TRBJ2-1, with TRBD2 matching over 14 bases. The germline CDR1 and CDR2 sequences are SGDLS and YYNGEE. V lost 0 bases and J lost 6; bases outside the gene matches: 2. There are 16 residues in the CDR3. In DNA, the CDR3 is TGTGCCAGCAGCGTAGGTGGGACTAGCGGGAGCAATGAGCAGTTCTTC. Translating gives CASSVGGTSGSNEQFF. The whole variable domain, filled in from reference TRBV9 and TRBJ2-1, reads DSGVTQTPKHLITATGQRVTLRCSPRSGDLSVYWYQQSLDQGLQFLIQYYNGEERAKGNILERFSAQQFPDLHSELNLSSLELGDSALYFCASSVGGTSGSNEQFFGPGTRLTVL.

The rearrangement links TRBV5-1 to TRBJ2-7; D call uncertain. Germline CDR1 and CDR2: SGHRS and YFSETQ. Trimming cost V 0 bases and J 3 bases, with 10 bases left between them. The CDR3 is 14 amino acids. The CDR3 reads CASSLDHTNYEQYF. The CDR3 DNA sequence: TGCGCCAGCAGCTTGGATCATACGAACTACGAGCAGTACTTC.

The chain employs TRBV5-1 and TRBJ1-2; D remains unclear. Germline V CDR1 and CDR2: SGHRS, YFSETQ. The CDR3 has 17 amino acids. V lost 4 bases, J lost 0 bases, and 19 bases lay in between. CDR3 residues: CASSPTASTAANYGYTF. The CDR3 DNA follows: TGCGCCAGCAGCCCCACCGCGAGTACAGCAGCTAACTATGGCTACACCTTC.

The chain carries TRBV5-1 and TRBJ2-2; TRBD2 agrees at 12 bases. Unmatched junction bases numbered 3, after V lost 0 bases and J lost 3 bases. This CDR3 is built from 17 residues. Germline V gene lookup returns CDR1 SGHRS and CDR2 YFSETQ. CDR3 in DNA: TGCGCCAGCAGCTTGGGAGGACTAGCGGGATACACCGGGGAGCTGTTTTTT. This sequence encodes CASSLGGLAGYTGELFF.

The chain is built from TRBV9 and TRBJ2-3; TRBD2 agrees at 8 bases. The CDR3 consists of 15 residues. Losses at the gene ends were 0 bases for V and 4 bases for J; bases not matched to a gene: 4. Germline CDR1 reads SGDLS; CDR2 reads YYNGEE. CDR3 sequence: CASSVAGGPADTQYF. DNA for the CDR3: TGTGCCAGCAGCGTAGCGGGAGGGCCTGCAGATACGCAGTATTTT.

This chain joins TRBV6-1 and TRBJ1-1; no definite D call. Trimming took off 2 bases at V and 1 base at J, with 14 bases between the two ends. The CDR3 extends over 16 amino acids. Germline-derived CDR1 and CDR2 are MNHNS and SASEGT. The CDR3 nucleotides read TGTGCCAGCAGTGAAAGGCCGGATAGCTGGAACACTGAAGCTTTCTTT. Its translation is CASSERPDSWNTEAFF.

The chain joins TRBV28 to TRBJ1-4; 8 bases are a match to TRBD1. CDR1 is MDHEN, CDR2 SYDVKM, per germline. The CDR3 sequence is 20 residues long. V shed 6 bases and J 4 bases; nucleotides not matched to a gene: 22. CDR3 sequence reads: CASRPDPLGQGQKNNEKLFF. The CDR3, as DNA: TGTGCCAGCAGACCTGACCCCTTAGGACAGGGACAGAAAAATAATGAAAAACTGTTTTTT.

This rearrangement joins TRBV7-3 to TRBJ2-2, with D hard to call. Germline V gene sequence: CDR1 SGHTA, CDR2 FQGTGA. Trimming took 5 bases from V and 4 from J, leaving 14 bases between them. The CDR3 consists of 15 residues. CDR3 in DNA: TGTGCCAGCAGCCCCCGCCGCACTTTCACCGGGGAGCTGTTTTTT. Protein: CASSPRRTFTGELFF.

This clone appeared a few times. V is TRBV20-1 and J is TRBJ1-2; D is unresolved. The V end lost 6 bases, the J end lost 13 bases, and 18 bases lay between the germline ends. The CDR3 has 11 residues. Germline CDR1 reads DFQATT; CDR2 reads SNEGSKA (reference sequence). The CDR3, as DNA: TGCAGTGCATCCAGTGGGCCCCTCAGCACCTTC. It specifies CSASSGPLSTF.

V is TRBV7-9 and J is TRBJ2-5, with TRBD1 matching 9 bases. CDR3 length equals 16 residues. Germline V gene data show CDR1 as SEHNR and CDR2 as FQNEAQ (reference sequence). V dropped 5 bases and J dropped 4; count of bases not matched to a gene: 11. The CDR3 DNA follows: TGTGCCAGCAGCATCCACCCCGGGACAGGGCTAGAGACCCAGTACTTC. Protein product: CASSIHPGTGLETQYF.

As for this clone: The sample contains more than one DNA sequence encoding this CDR3. The chain is built from TRBV6-5 and TRBJ2-3; no reliable D call. Trimming removed 0 bases at V and 0 bases at J, with 4 bases between. The CDR3 is 14 residues long. The germline gives CDR1 MNHEY, CDR2 SVGAGI. The DNA for the CDR3 is TGTGCCAGCAGTTACTCGGTTAGCACAGATACGCAGTATTTT. Encoded protein: CASSYSVSTDTQYF.

On this clone: One end of the junction is discordant with germline, which a read error may explain. This sample includes further DNA sequences coding for the same CDR3. The chain employs TRBV2 and TRBJ2-5; the D gene could be TRBD1 or TRBD2 (5 bases each). Germline values: CDR1 SNHLY, CDR2 FYNNEI. This CDR3 region has 12 residues. CDR3 DNA sequence: TGTGCCAGCAGGAGGGACCAGGAGACCCAGTACTTC. It yields the protein CASRRDQETQYF.